This T cell receptor beta chain was sequenced during a study of tumor and adjacent non-tumor tissue in lung cancer. Study context: The cohort had 12 adenocarcinoma, 2 squamous cell and 1 small cell patients. On average, productive TCRbeta reads reached 4 million to 4.5 million per sample. The study's findings and limits: Tumor tissue had significantly higher TCR diversity than normal lung. In normal lung, the top 100 clones were significantly more dominant than in tumor.

The template was RNA from unsorted bulk tissue. Of note for this clonotype: What it binds is not known. A much larger clone differs from this one at a single base, so this may be a read error.

TCRbeta libraries were built with three rounds of nested PCR, modified from ARM-PCR. TCRdb re-called the multiplex PCR reads with MiXCR, one entry per CDR3 protein. The sample has around 140,000 distinct CDR3 sequences; approximately 66% are singletons. Input material: lung tumor tissue. The origin of this receptor is a man aged 60 to 69 with small cell lung cancer.

CDR3 DNA sequence: TGTGTCAGCAGCTTAGATGCCGGAGTGAGCACAGATACGCAGTATTTT. Its translation: CVSSLDAGVSTDTQYF. V gene TRBV11-2 combines with J gene TRBJ2-3; D unclear. The CDR3 runs to 16 residues. Per germline, CDR1 SGHAT and CDR2 FQNNGV. The full variable domain, in which reference TRBV11-2 and TRBJ2-3 provide the parts outside the CDR3, is EAGVAQSPRYKIIEKRQSVAFWCNPISGHATLYWYQQILGQGPKLLIQFQNNGVVDDSQLPKDRFSAERLKGVDSTLKIQPAKLEDSAVYLCVSSLDAGVSTDTQYFGPGTRLTVL.